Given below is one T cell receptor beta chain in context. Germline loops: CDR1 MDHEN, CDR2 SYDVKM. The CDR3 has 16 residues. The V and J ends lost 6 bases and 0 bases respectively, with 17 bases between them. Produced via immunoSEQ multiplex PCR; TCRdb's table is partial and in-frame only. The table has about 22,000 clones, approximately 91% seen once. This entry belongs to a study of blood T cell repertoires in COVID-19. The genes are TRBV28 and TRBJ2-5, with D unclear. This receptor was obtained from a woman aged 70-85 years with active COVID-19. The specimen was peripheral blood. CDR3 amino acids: CASSPRDPRYQETQYF. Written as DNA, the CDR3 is TGTGCCAGCAGCCCGCGCGATCCCCGGTACCAAGAGACCCAGTACTTC.